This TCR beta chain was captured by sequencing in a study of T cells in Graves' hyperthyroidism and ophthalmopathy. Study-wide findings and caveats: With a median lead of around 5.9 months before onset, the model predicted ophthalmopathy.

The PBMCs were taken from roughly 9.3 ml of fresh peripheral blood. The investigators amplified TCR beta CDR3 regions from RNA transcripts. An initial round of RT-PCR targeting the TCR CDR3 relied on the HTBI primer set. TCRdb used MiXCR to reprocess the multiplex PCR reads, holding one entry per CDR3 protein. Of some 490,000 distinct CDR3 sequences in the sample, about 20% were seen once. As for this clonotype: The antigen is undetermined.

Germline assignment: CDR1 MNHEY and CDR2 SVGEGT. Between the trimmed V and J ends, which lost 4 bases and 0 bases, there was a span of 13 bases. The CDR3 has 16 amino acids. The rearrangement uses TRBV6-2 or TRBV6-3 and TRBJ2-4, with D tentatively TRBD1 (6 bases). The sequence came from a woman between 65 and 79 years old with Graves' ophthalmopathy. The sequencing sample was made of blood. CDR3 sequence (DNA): TGTGCCAGCAGTTTGGGGACAACCCTAGCCAAAAACATTCAGTACTTC. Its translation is CASSLGTTLAKNIQYF.